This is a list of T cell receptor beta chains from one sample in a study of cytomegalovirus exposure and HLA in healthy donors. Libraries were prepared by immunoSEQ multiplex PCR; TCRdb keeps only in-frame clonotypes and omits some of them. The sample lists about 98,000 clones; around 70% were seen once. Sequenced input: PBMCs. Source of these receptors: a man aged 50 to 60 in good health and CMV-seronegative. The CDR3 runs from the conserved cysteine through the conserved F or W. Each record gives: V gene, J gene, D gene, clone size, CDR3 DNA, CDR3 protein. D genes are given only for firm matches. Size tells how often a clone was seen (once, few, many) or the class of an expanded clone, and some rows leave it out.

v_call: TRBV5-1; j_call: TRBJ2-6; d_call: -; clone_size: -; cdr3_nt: TGCGCCAGCAGCTTGGCGCTGGCCGGGGCCAACGTCCTGACTTTC; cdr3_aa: CASSLALAGANVLTF
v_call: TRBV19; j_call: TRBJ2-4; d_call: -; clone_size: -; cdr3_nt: TGTGCCAGTAGTCCAGGTGGGGGGAACATTCAGTACTTC; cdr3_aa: CASSPGGGNIQYF
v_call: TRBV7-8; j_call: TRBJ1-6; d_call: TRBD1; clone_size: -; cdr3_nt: TGTGCCAGCAGCCTACAGGGGGCCGGTAATTCACCCCTCCACTTT; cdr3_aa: CASSLQGAGNSPLHF
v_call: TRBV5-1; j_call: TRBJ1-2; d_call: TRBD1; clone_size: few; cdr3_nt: TGCGCCAGCAGCTCAAAAGCCGGGACAGGCAACTATGGCTACACCTTC; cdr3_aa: CASSSKAGTGNYGYTF
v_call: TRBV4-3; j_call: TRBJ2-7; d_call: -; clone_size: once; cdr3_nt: TGCGCCAGCAGCCAAACTAGGACAGAGAACTACGAGCAGTACTTC; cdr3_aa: CASSQTRTENYEQYF
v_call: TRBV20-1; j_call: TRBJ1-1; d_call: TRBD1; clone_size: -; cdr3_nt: TGCAGGCCAGGGGGCACTGAAGCTTTCTTT; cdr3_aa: CRPGGTEAFF
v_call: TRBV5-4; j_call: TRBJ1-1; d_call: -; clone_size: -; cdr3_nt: TGTGCCAGCAGCTTCGACAGCACTGAAGCTTTCTTT; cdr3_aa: CASSFDSTEAFF
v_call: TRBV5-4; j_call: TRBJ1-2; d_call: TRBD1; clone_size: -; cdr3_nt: TGTGCCAGCAGCTCGGCGACAGGGGATGGCTACACCTTC; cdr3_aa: CASSSATGDGYTF
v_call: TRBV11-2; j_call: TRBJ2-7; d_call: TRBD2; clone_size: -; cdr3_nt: TGTGCCAGCAGCTCTAGCGGGGGGGCGGTGGAGCAGTACTTC; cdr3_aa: CASSSSGGAVEQYF
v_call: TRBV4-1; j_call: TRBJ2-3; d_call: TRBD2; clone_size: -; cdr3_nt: TGCGCCAGCAGCCTCCAGCGGGGGGGCCGGGGAGATACGCAGTATTTT; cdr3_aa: CASSLQRGGRGDTQYF
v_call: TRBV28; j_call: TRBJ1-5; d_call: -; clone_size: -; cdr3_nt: TGTGCCAGCAGTTTAGCGGGCATTAGGGGCAATCAGCCCCAGCATTTT; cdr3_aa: CASSLAGIRGNQPQHF
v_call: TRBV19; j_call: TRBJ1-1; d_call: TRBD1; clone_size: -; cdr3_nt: TGTGCCAGTAGTCGGACAGGGCTGAACACTGAAGCTTTCTTT; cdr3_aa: CASSRTGLNTEAFF
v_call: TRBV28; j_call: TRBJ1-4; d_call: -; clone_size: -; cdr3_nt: TGTGCCAGCAGTTTGCGGGGGCTTAATGAAAAACTGTTTTTT; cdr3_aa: CASSLRGLNEKLFF
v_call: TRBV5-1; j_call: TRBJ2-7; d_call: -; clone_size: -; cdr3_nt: TGCGCCAGCAGCTTAGAGTACTCCGAGCAGTACTTC; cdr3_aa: CASSLEYSEQYF
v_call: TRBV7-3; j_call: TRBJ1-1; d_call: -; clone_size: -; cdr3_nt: TGTGCCAGCAGCTCATACCCCAGGATGATGAACACTGAAGCTTTCTTT; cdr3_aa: CASSSYPRMMNTEAFF
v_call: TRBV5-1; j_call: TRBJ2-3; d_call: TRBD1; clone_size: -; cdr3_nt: TGCGCCAGCAGCTTGGGGGACAGGGACACAGATACGCAGTATTTT; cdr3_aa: CASSLGDRDTDTQYF
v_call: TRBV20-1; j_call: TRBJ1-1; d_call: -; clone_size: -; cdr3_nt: TGCAGTGCTAGGGGCGACACTGAAGCTTTCTTT; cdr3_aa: CSARGDTEAFF
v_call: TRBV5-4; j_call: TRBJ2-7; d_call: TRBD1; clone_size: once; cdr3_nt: TGTGCCAGCAGCGCCGGAGGGACAGGGTCCTACGAGCAGTACTTC; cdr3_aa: CASSAGGTGSYEQYF
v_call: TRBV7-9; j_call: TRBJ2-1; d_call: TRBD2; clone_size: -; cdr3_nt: TGTGCCAGCAGCCCCCGGACTAGCGGGAGAAGGGGTAATGAGCAGTTCTTC; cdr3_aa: CASSPRTSGRRGNEQFF
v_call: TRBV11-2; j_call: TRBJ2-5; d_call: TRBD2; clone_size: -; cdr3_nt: TGTGCCAGCAGCCCTAGCGGGGGGGAAGAGACCCAGTACTTC; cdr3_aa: CASSPSGGEETQYF
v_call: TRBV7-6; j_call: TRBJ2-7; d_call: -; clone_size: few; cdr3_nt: TGTGCCAGCAGTACAGTCTCCTACGAGCAGTACTTC; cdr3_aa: CASSTVSYEQYF
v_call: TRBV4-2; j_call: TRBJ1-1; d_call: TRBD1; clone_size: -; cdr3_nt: TGTGCCAGCAGCCATCCCCCGACAGGGGCCACTGAAGCTTTCTTT; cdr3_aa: CASSHPPTGATEAFF
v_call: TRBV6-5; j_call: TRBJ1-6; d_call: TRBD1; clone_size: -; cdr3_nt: TGTGCCAGCAGTTACTCTCGGCCAGGGGGATCACCCCTCCACTTT; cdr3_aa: CASSYSRPGGSPLHF
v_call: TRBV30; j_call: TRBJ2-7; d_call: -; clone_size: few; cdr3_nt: TGTGCCTGGAGTGTCTTAATTAGCGGATCCTACGAGCAGTACTTC; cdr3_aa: CAWSVLISGSYEQYF
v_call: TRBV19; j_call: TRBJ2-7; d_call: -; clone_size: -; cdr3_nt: TGTGCCAGTAGCCCTTCCCGACAGACCGACGGCTCCTACGAGCAGTACTTC; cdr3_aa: CASSPSRQTDGSYEQYF
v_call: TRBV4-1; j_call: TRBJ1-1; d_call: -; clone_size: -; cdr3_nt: TGCGCCAGCAGCCAAGGTTTAGCAGGGCTGAACACTGAAGCTTTCTTT; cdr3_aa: CASSQGLAGLNTEAFF
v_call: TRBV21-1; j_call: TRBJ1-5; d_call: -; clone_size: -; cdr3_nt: TGTGCCAGCAGCAAGCACAGGGACCATAGCAATCAGCCCCAGCATTTT; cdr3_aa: CASSKHRDHSNQPQHF
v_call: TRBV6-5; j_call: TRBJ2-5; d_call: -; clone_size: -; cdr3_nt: TGTGCCAGCCACCGACAGGTCGGGGAGACCCAGTACTTC; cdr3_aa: CASHRQVGETQYF
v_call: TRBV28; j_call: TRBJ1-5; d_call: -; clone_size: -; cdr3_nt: TGTGCCAGCAGTCCGCGAAGCAATCAGCCCCAGCATTTT; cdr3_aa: CASSPRSNQPQHF
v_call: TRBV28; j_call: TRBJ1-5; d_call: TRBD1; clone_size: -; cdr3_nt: TGTGCCAGCAGTTCGGCAGGGGGCCCTCAGCCCCAGCATTTT; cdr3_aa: CASSSAGGPQPQHF
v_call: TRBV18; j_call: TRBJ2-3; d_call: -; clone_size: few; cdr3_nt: TGTGCCAGCTCACCCTCTAGCACAGATACGCAGTATTTT; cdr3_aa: CASSPSSTDTQYF
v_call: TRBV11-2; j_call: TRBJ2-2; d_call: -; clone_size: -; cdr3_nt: TGTGCCAGCAGATACAGGGAGTTAGGGACCGGGGAGCTGTTTTTT; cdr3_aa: CASRYRELGTGELFF
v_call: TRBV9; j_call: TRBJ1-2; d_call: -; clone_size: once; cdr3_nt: TGTGCCAGCAGCGTAGGGCGACGACCGGGGGGCTACACCTTC; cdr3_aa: CASSVGRRPGGYTF
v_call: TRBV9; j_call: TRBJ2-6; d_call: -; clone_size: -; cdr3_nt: TGTGCCAGCAGCGTAGGAGGGCGCTCTGGGGCCAACGTCCTGACTTTC; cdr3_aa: CASSVGGRSGANVLTF
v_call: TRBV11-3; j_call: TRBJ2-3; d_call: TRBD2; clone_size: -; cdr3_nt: TGTGCCAGCAGCCTAGCGGGCAGGGAGGCTAGCACAGATACGCAGTATTTT; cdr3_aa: CASSLAGREASTDTQYF
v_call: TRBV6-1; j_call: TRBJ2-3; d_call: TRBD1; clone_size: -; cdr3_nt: TGTGCCAGCGGGAGGACAGGGGGCCTAGATACGCAGTATTTT; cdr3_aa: CASGRTGGLDTQYF
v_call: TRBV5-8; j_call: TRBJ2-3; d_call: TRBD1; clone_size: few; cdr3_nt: TGTGCCAGCCAACCACCGCGGGGACAGGGGGACCCAGATACGCAGTATTTT; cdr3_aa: CASQPPRGQGDPDTQYF
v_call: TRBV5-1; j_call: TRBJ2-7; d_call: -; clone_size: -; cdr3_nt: TGCGCCAGCAGCTTCGGAGGGAATGCCTACGAGCAGTACTTC; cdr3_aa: CASSFGGNAYEQYF
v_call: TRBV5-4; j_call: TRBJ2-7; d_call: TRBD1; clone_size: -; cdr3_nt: TGTGCCAGCAGCTTCGGGACAGGGGGTCTCGAGCAGTACTTC; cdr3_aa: CASSFGTGGLEQYF
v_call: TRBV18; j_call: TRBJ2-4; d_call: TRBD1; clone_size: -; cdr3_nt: TGTGCCAGCTCACCTCCCTCAACAGGGGTCAAAAACATTCAGTACTTC; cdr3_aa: CASSPPSTGVKNIQYF